These 5 T cell receptor beta chains came from one sample sequenced in a study of CD8+CD57+ T cells in acquired aplastic anemia. Template material for TCR beta VDJ and CDR3 profiling consisted of genomic DNA. TCRdb reanalysed the reads using MiXCR and keeps one entry per CDR3 protein. The data show 200,000 to 250,000 distinct CDR3 sequences, approximately 60% seen once. Sequencing was carried out using sorted CD4+, CD8+, or CD8+CD57+ T cells (not recorded which) from PBMCs. These receptors were taken from a human donor in good health.

The table lists this clonotype with a few counts. The chain employs TRBV4-1 and TRBJ1-1; weak D call: TRBD1 (5 bases). Germline lookup yields CDR1 MGHRA and CDR2 YSYEKL. With 6 bases removed from V and 2 bases from J, the gap between germline ends came to 19 bases. The CDR3 has 16 amino acids. The CDR3 here is CASRGDSKEGNTEAFF. Here the CDR3 DNA reads TGCGCCAGCAGGGGGGACTCCAAAGAGGGAAACACTGAAGCTTTCTTT.

The chain carries TRBV4-3 and TRBJ1-1, with 7 bases lining up with TRBD1. V shed 0 bases and J 0 bases; nucleotides not matched to a gene: 4. From germline, CDR1 is LGHNA and CDR2 YSLEER. The CDR3 extends over 16 amino acids. The CDR3 loop is CASSQDGTVMNTEAFF. The CDR3 DNA sequence: TGCGCCAGCAGCCAAGATGGGACAGTCATGAACACTGAAGCTTTCTTT.

The chain combines TRBV7-2 with TRBJ2-7; weak D call: TRBD2 (5 bases). The CDR3 is 16 residues long. V was clipped by 1 base and J by 3 bases, with 16 bases between them. The germline V gene has CDR1 SGHTA and CDR2 FQGNSA. CDR3 in amino acids: CASSLVTGIPFYEQYF. The CDR3 coding sequence is TGTGCCAGCAGCTTAGTAACCGGGATCCCTTTCTACGAGCAGTACTTC.

This clonotype was observed a handful of times. CDR3 sequence: CAINREGGTPLHF. The CDR3 DNA reads as TGTGCCATCAACAGGGAGGGAGGAACACCCCTCCACTTT. The J gene is TRBJ1-6, the V gene TRBV10-3; perhaps TRBD1 as D (6 bases). CDR1 ENHRY and CDR2 SYGVKD come from the germline V gene. This CDR3 is built from 13 residues. The ends were cut back, 7 bases at V and 11 bases at J, with 15 bases in the middle.

The sample holds many counts of this clonotype. The chain couples TRBV29-1 to TRBJ2-1; 11 nucleotides agree with TRBD2. V shed 1 base and J 8 bases; nucleotides not matched to a gene: 4. Germline CDR1 and CDR2: SQVTM and ANQGSEA. The CDR3 consists of 14 residues. In nucleotides, the CDR3 is TGCAGCGTTGAAGGTGAGGGACTAGCGGATGAGCAGTTCTTC. Protein: CSVEGEGLADEQFF.